These T cell receptor beta chains were read from a single sample in a study of regulatory T cells in long-lasting Graves disease. From the multiplex PCR reads, TCRdb called clonotypes with MiXCR, one entry per CDR3 protein. The table shows about 370,000 distinct CDR3 sequences, with around a sixth occurring only once. The sample was peripheral blood mononuclear cells (PBMCs), taken at new diagnosis, from a patient treated with antithyroid drugs. The receptors here all came from a female donor with Graves disease. The CDR3 runs from the conserved cysteine through the conserved F or W. D genes are given only for firm matches. Not every row has a clone size; where given, it reads once, few, many or a size class.

clone size: -; D gene: -; J gene: TRBJ1-3; V gene: TRBV12-3/TRBV12-4; CDR3 protein: CASSEITDSSGNTIYF; CDR3 DNA: TGTGCCAGCAGTGAGATAACCGACAGCTCTGGAAACACCATATATTTT
clone size: many; D gene: -; J gene: TRBJ1-2; V gene: TRBV7-2; CDR3 protein: CASSLVIDSYGYTF; CDR3 DNA: TGTGCCAGCAGCTTAGTTATCGACAGCTATGGCTACACCTTC
clone size: few; D gene: -; J gene: TRBJ2-1; V gene: TRBV5-8; CDR3 protein: CASSLLVVGQFF; CDR3 DNA: TGTGCCAGCAGCTTGCTTGTGGTTGGGCAGTTCTTC
clone size: many; D gene: -; J gene: TRBJ2-1; V gene: TRBV5-1; CDR3 protein: CASSLRGGRNEQFF; CDR3 DNA: TGCGCCAGCAGCTTGCGAGGCGGGCGAAATGAGCAGTTCTTC
clone size: -; D gene: -; J gene: TRBJ2-4; V gene: TRBV5-1; CDR3 protein: CASSLEADSIQYF; CDR3 DNA: TGCGCCAGCAGCTTGGAGGCGGACAGCATTCAGTACTTC
clone size: -; D gene: -; J gene: TRBJ1-4; V gene: TRBV29-1; CDR3 protein: CSVTRTNSGNEKLFF; CDR3 DNA: TGCAGCGTTACTAGGACGAACTCGGGTAATGAAAAACTGTTTTTT
clone size: -; D gene: TRBD2; J gene: TRBJ2-5; V gene: TRBV20-1; CDR3 protein: CSAGTSDQETQYF; CDR3 DNA: TGCAGTGCTGGGACTAGCGACCAAGAGACCCAGTACTTC
clone size: many; D gene: TRBD2; J gene: TRBJ2-5; V gene: TRBV20-1; CDR3 protein: CSAYGLAPGTQYF; CDR3 DNA: TGCAGTGCTTACGGACTAGCCCCAGGGACCCAGTACTTC
clone size: -; D gene: TRBD1; J gene: TRBJ1-3; V gene: TRBV7-2; CDR3 protein: CASSLTQGAFSGNTIYF; CDR3 DNA: TGTGCCAGCAGCTTAACCCAGGGGGCTTTCTCTGGAAACACCATATATTTT
clone size: many; D gene: -; J gene: TRBJ1-5; V gene: TRBV24-1; CDR3 protein: CATSDFTNQPQHF; CDR3 DNA: TGTGCCACCAGTGATTTTACGAATCAGCCCCAGCATTTT
clone size: few; D gene: TRBD1; J gene: TRBJ2-7; V gene: TRBV30; CDR3 protein: CAWNPGQGFPREQYF; CDR3 DNA: TGTGCCTGGAACCCCGGACAGGGGTTCCCCCGCGAGCAGTACTTC
clone size: many; D gene: -; J gene: TRBJ2-5; V gene: TRBV11-2; CDR3 protein: CASSFLDLQETQYF; CDR3 DNA: TGTGCCAGCAGCTTCTTGGACCTCCAAGAGACCCAGTACTTC
clone size: many; D gene: -; J gene: TRBJ1-2; V gene: TRBV11-2; CDR3 protein: CASSLSRAGFYGYTF; CDR3 DNA: TGTGCCAGCAGCTTATCTAGGGCGGGGTTCTATGGCTACACCTTC
clone size: few; D gene: -; J gene: TRBJ2-2; V gene: TRBV10-2; CDR3 protein: CASKDYNTGELFF; CDR3 DNA: TGCGCCAGCAAGGACTACAACACCGGGGAGCTGTTTTTT
clone size: -; D gene: -; J gene: TRBJ1-4; V gene: TRBV4-3; CDR3 protein: CASSQGRLGFEKLFF; CDR3 DNA: TGCGCCAGCAGCCAGGGCCGTCTAGGGTTCGAAAAACTGTTTTTT
clone size: many; D gene: TRBD2; J gene: TRBJ2-1; V gene: TRBV20-1; CDR3 protein: CSARRLAGGNEQFF; CDR3 DNA: TGCAGTGCTAGGCGGCTAGCGGGAGGTAATGAGCAGTTCTTC
clone size: many; D gene: -; J gene: TRBJ2-3; V gene: TRBV7-2; CDR3 protein: CASSLSASTDTQYF; CDR3 DNA: TGTGCCAGCAGCCTTAGTGCTAGCACAGATACGCAGTATTTT
clone size: many; D gene: TRBD1; J gene: TRBJ1-2; V gene: TRBV7-2; CDR3 protein: CASRANRGGYTF; CDR3 DNA: TGTGCCAGCAGGGCAAACAGGGGGGGCTACACCTTC
clone size: few; D gene: -; J gene: TRBJ2-7; V gene: TRBV29-1; CDR3 protein: CSVERQGFHEQYF; CDR3 DNA: TGCAGCGTTGAACGTCAGGGGTTCCACGAGCAGTACTTC
clone size: many; D gene: -; J gene: TRBJ2-7; V gene: TRBV3-1; CDR3 protein: CASSQEGRDSYEQYF; CDR3 DNA: TGTGCCAGCAGCCAAGAGGGCAGGGACTCCTACGAGCAGTACTTC
clone size: -; D gene: -; J gene: TRBJ1-1; V gene: TRBV20-1; CDR3 protein: CSAPGTTNTEASF; CDR3 DNA: TGCAGTGCTCCCGGGACAACGAACACTGAAGCTTCCTTT
clone size: -; D gene: -; J gene: TRBJ2-1; V gene: TRBV7-2; CDR3 protein: CASSSPPPGHSYNEQFF; CDR3 DNA: TGTGCCAGCAGCTCCCCCCCCCCGGGACACTCCTACAATGAGCAGTTCTTC
clone size: many; D gene: -; J gene: TRBJ1-5; V gene: TRBV12-3/TRBV12-4; CDR3 protein: CASSLVVGGGSNQPQHF; CDR3 DNA: TGTGCCAGCAGTTTGGTCGTCGGGGGCGGCAGCAATCAGCCCCAGCATTTT
clone size: many; D gene: -; J gene: TRBJ2-3; V gene: TRBV6-2/TRBV6-3; CDR3 protein: CASSYPTRPGSTDTQYF; CDR3 DNA: TGTGCCAGCAGTTACCCGACGCGCCCCGGGAGCACAGATACGCAGTATTTT
clone size: many; D gene: -; J gene: TRBJ1-2; V gene: TRBV12-3/TRBV12-4; CDR3 protein: CASSPGGGTNYGYTF; CDR3 DNA: TGTGCCAGCAGCCCCGGAGGGGGGACTAACTATGGCTACACCTTC
clone size: many; D gene: TRBD1; J gene: TRBJ2-3; V gene: TRBV12-3/TRBV12-4; CDR3 protein: CASSSYRGQDTQYF; CDR3 DNA: TGTGCCAGCAGTTCTTACAGGGGGCAAGATACGCAGTATTTT